Below are 12 T cell receptor beta chains sequenced from a single sample in a study of CD8+CD57+ T cells in acquired aplastic anemia. Genomic DNA provided the template from which TCR beta VDJ and CDR3 profiles were obtained. TCRdb passed the reads through MiXCR, listing each CDR3 protein once. The repertoire includes roughly 420,000 distinct CDR3 sequences, approximately 70% of them detected once, and 3% to 5% sits in the top ten. The sequenced sample consisted of sorted CD4+, CD8+, or CD8+CD57+ T cells (not recorded which) from PBMCs. The receptors derive from a human donor in good health, serving as a control.

About this clonotype itself: Given the absence of the conserved phenylalanine or tryptophan at the CDR3 end, a read error is likely. Because the CDR3's place on the DNA is in doubt, the DNA is left out and the CDR3 is given as listed by TCRdb. The gene calls are TRBV7-2 and TRBJ1-2. The CDR3 numbers 12 amino acids, ends counted. Germline V gene data show CDR1 as SGHTA and CDR2 as FQGNSA. This CDR3 reads CASSLTAQETTY.

V is TRBV11-2 and J is TRBJ2-7; TRBD1 agrees at 9 bases. V was pared by 6 bases and J by 4 bases, with 10 bases of the junction left unmatched. There are 15 residues in the CDR3. CDR1 is SGHAT and CDR2 is FQNNGV in the germline V gene. CDR3 coding DNA: TGTGCCAGCAGGAGCCCGGACAGGGGAGAATACGAGCAGTACTTC. This codes for CASRSPDRGEYEQYF.

The table lists this clonotype with a count of one. V usage is TRBV7-9 and J usage is TRBJ2-1; 8 bases agree with TRBD1. This CDR3 has 15 amino acids. CDR1 is SEHNR, CDR2 FQNEAQ, per germline (reference sequence). The V segment lost 6 bases and the J segment 12 bases; nucleotides outside the gene matches: 16. CDR3 in DNA: TGTGCCAGCAGTTCCGACAGGGGCCCCTACAATACGCAGTTCTTC. Translated: CASSSDRGPYNTQFF. The whole variable domain, remainder taken from reference TRBV7-9 and TRBJ2-1, is DTGVSQNPRHKITKRGQNVTFRCDPISEHNRLYWYRQTLGQGPEFLTYFQNEAQLEKSRLLSDRFSAERPKGSFSTLEIQRTEQGDSAMYLCASSSDRGPYNTQFFGPGTRLTVL.

The chain recombines TRBV5-1 with TRBJ1-1; D is perhaps TRBD1 (6 bases). Germline V gene lookup returns CDR1 SGHRS and CDR2 YFSETQ. The ends were cut back, 4 bases at V and 10 bases at J, with 17 bases in the middle. CDR3 length equals 13 residues. The CDR3 DNA reads as TGCGCCAGCAGCCGGACAGCCTCTGGGGCAGCTTTCTTT. Protein product: CASSRTASGAAFF.

This chain connects TRBV2 to TRBJ1-2; TRBD1 might be the D (6 bases). V lost 6 bases, J lost 12 bases, and 23 bases lay in between. Germline-derived CDR1 and CDR2 are SNHLY and FYNNEI. The CDR3 extends over 14 amino acids. For the CDR3, the DNA is TGTGCCAGCAGCTTGAACACAGGGTATGATCGCCACACCTTC. Translating it yields CASSLNTGYDRHTF.

As for this clonotype: Because the CDR3 is missing its conserved closing phenylalanine or tryptophan, this is likely a read error. The DNA is left out, because the CDR3 cannot be placed on it with certainty; the CDR3 is given as TCRdb lists it. The V and J genes are TRBV24-1 and TRBJ2-2; TRBD1, the D gene given by the table, was not confirmed from the DNA. Germline-derived CDR1 and CDR2 are KGHDR and SFDVKD. The CDR3 has 16 amino acids, counting both end residues. The CDR3 sequence is CATSDPAYSEPRQLCV.

The V gene is TRBV5-5, the J gene TRBJ1-2; a possible D gene is TRBD1 (6 bases). V lost 4 bases to trimming and J lost 8 bases, with 9 bases between them. Germline CDR1 is SGHKS and CDR2 is YYEKEE (reference sequence). CDR3 size: 11 residues. The CDR3 DNA reads as TGTGCCAGCAGCCTAGGGACAGGCTACACCTTC. This translates into CASSLGTGYTF.

Regarding this clonotype: This CDR3 is missing its conserved last phenylalanine or tryptophan, likely due to a read error. The chain is built from TRBV9 and TRBJ2-7, with a tentative D call TRBD1 (6 bases). From germline, CDR1 is SGDLS and CDR2 YYNGEE. The CDR3 has 17 amino acids. Trimming cost V 4 bases and J 4 bases, with 24 bases left between them. The DNA for the CDR3 is TGTGCCAGCAGCTTGTCGGGACACGGACACGGACCGTACGAGCAGTACTCC. This encodes CASSLSGHGHGPYEQYS.

Notes on this clonotype: Germline is not matched at one junction end, which may reflect a read error. V is TRBV5-1 and J is TRBJ2-1; D is ambiguous. Germline lookup yields CDR1 SGHRS and CDR2 YFSETQ. CDR3 length: 14 amino acids. CDR3 coding DNA: TGTGCCAGCAGCGTACCGGGTGGGCAAGATGAGCAGATCTTC. Encoded protein: CASSVPGGQDEQIF.

In this sample, this clonotype turned up many times. The V and J genes are TRBV20-1 and TRBJ1-4; 8 bases fit TRBD1. V lost 5 bases to trimming and J lost 8 bases; unmatched junction nucleotides: 7. This CDR3 region has 13 residues. CDR1 and CDR2 (germline): DFQATT, SNEGSKA (reference sequence). In DNA, the CDR3 is TGCAGTGCTGGAGGACAGGGTCCGGAAAAACTGTTTTTT. This gives the protein CSAGGQGPEKLFF.

The rearrangement links TRBV5-4 to TRBJ2-1; D unresolved. With 1 base removed from V and 2 bases from J, the gap between germline ends came to 13 bases. Germline assignment: CDR1 SGHNT and CDR2 YYREEE (reference sequence). The CDR3 runs 16 residues. CDR3 bases: TGTGCCAGCAGCTTGAATTCCCTGGGGACCTACAATGAGCAGTTCTTC. Its translation is CASSLNSLGTYNEQFF.

On this clonotype itself: A junction end diverges from the germline sequence, so it may reflect a read error. This chain links TRBV9 with TRBJ1-1, with D unclear. CDR1 SGDLS and CDR2 YYNGEE come from the germline V gene. CDR3 length: 14 amino acids. CDR3 bases: TGTGCCAGCAGCGTAGCAGTCATGAACATTGAAGCTTTCTTT. Protein product: CASSVAVMNIEAFF.